Listed here are 27 T cell receptor beta chains from one sample, sequenced in a study of T cells in localized non-small cell lung cancer. Data came from immunoSEQ multiplex PCR; TCRdb stores just in-frame clones and leaves some out. Found here are 20,000 to 25,000 clones, roughly 90% of them singletons; the top ten hold roughly 1.2%. Source: peripheral blood, taken before any cancer treatment. The source of these receptors is a woman between 35 and 75 years old with stage I lung adenocarcinoma.

The chain combines TRBV5-6 with TRBJ1-5; tentatively, D is TRBD1 (6 bases). The length of the CDR3 is 16 residues. CDR1 and CDR2 from the germline V gene are SGHDT and YYEEEE. Trimming pared 0 bases from V and 0 bases from J, leaving 10 bases between. CDR3 in amino acids: CASSLDGGLSNQPQHF. CDR3 DNA: TGTGCCAGCAGCTTGGACGGGGGCCTTAGCAATCAGCCCCAGCATTTT. Based on the CDR3 plus reference TRBV5-6 and TRBJ1-5, the full variable domain is DAGVTQSPTHLIKTRGQQVTLRCSPKSGHDTVSWYQQALGQGPQFIFQYYEEEERQRGNFPDRFSGHQFPNYSSELNVNALLLGDSALYLCASSLDGGLSNQPQHFGDGTRLSIL.

This clone was observed a few times. The V gene is TRBV6-1, the J gene TRBJ2-7; 9 bases are shared with TRBD1. V lost 2 bases and J lost 2; bases outside the gene matches: 1. The CDR3 loop spans 14 amino acids. CDR1 MNHNS and CDR2 SASEGT come from the germline V gene. The CDR3 bases are TGTGCCAGCAGTGAATGGGACAGGGCCTACGAGCAGTACTTC. Translated: CASSEWDRAYEQYF.

CDR3 bases: TGTGCCAGCTCACCAGGTCCTGGGGCCAACGTCCTGACTTTC. Amino acids: CASSPGPGANVLTF. This chain uses TRBV18 with TRBJ2-6; D is unresolved. V was trimmed by 2 bases and J by 2 bases, leaving 4 bases between them. Germline V gene data show CDR1 as KGHSH and CDR2 as LQKENI. This CDR3 spans 14 amino acids.

The V call is TRBV5-1, the J call TRBJ1-2; TRBD1 agrees at 8 bases. J lost 2 bases, V lost 6 bases, and 3 bases had no gene match. The CDR3 has 13 residues. CDR1 is SGHRS, CDR2 YFSETQ, per germline. CDR3 bases: TGCGCCAGCACGAGGACAGGGAACTATGGCTACACCTTC. Protein: CASTRTGNYGYTF. The entire variable domain, with the rest obtained from reference TRBV5-1 and TRBJ1-2, is as follows: KAGVTQTPRYLIKTRGQQVTLSCSPISGHRSVSWYQQTPGQGLQFLFEYFSETQRNKGNFPGRFSGRQFSNSRSEMNVSTLELGDSALYLCASTRTGNYGYTFGSGTRLTVV.

The gene calls are TRBV12-5 and TRBJ2-1, with TRBD2 identical over 10 bases. The germline V gene encodes CDR1 LGHNT and CDR2 FRNRAP. The CDR3 is made up of 14 amino acids. V shed 1 base and J 8 bases; nucleotides not matched to a gene: 2. This CDR3 reads CASGLDGTSDEQFF. CDR3 DNA: TGTGCTAGTGGTTTGGACGGGACTAGCGATGAGCAGTTCTTC.

The chain employs TRBV27 and TRBJ1-6; D is ambiguous. The V gene's germline CDR1 is MNHEY and CDR2 SMNVEV (reference sequence). V was trimmed by 3 bases and J by 9 bases, leaving 9 bases between them. CDR3 length: 13 residues. The DNA for the CDR3 is TGTGCCAGCAGTTTCCGGGGAGGTTCACCCCTCCACTTT. Residues: CASSFRGGSPLHF.

This rearrangement joins TRBV7-9 to TRBJ1-4; 8 bases align to TRBD1. Germline values: CDR1 SEHNR, CDR2 FQNEAQ (reference sequence). V was clipped by 6 bases and J by 7 bases; unmatched bases: 7. The CDR3 length is 14 residues. CDR3 sequence reads: CASRTGQGIEKLFF. CDR3 nucleotide sequence: TGTGCCAGCAGAACCGGACAGGGAATTGAAAAACTGTTTTTT.

The V gene is TRBV11-2, the J gene TRBJ1-1; 10 nucleotides line up with TRBD1. Germline-derived CDR1 and CDR2 are SGHAT and FQNNGV. The junction had 6 bases not matched to a gene; V was cut back by 6 bases and J by 5 bases. CDR3 length: 14 residues. As DNA, the CDR3 is TGTGCCAGCAGAAACCGGGACAGGGGTACTGAAGCTTTCTTT. Protein sequence: CASRNRDRGTEAFF.

The chain recombines TRBV4-1 with TRBJ1-2; the match to TRBD1 covers 9 bases. Germline V gene sequence: CDR1 MGHRA, CDR2 YSYEKL. Trimming at V came to 3 bases and at J to 4 bases, leaving 6 bases not matched to a gene. CDR3 length equals 15 residues. The CDR3 region has the DNA TGCGCCAGCAGCCAGATAACAGGGGGCAGCTATGGCTACACCTTC. It specifies CASSQITGGSYGYTF.

The chain employs TRBV9 and TRBJ2-5; TRBD1 might be the D (5 bases). The CDR3 is made up of 12 amino acids. Germline values: CDR1 SGDLS, CDR2 YYNGEE. V was shortened by 5 bases and J by 7 bases, with 12 bases between the two germline ends. Written as DNA, the CDR3 is TGTGCCAGCAGTAATGAAGGGGCGACCCAGTACTTC. It yields the protein CASSNEGATQYF. The variable domain in full, with the rest retrieved from reference TRBV9 and TRBJ2-5, is DSGVTQTPKHLITATGQRVTLRCSPRSGDLSVYWYQQSLDQGLQFLIQYYNGEERAKGNILERFSAQQFPDLHSELNLSSLELGDSALYFCASSNEGATQYFGPGTRLLVL.

CDR3 sequence: CATSIRQETNTEAFF. The CDR3 DNA is TGTGCCACCAGCATAAGACAGGAGACGAACACTGAAGCTTTCTTT. The chain carries TRBV15 and TRBJ1-1, with TRBD1 as a possible D gene (6 bases). The CDR3 runs 15 residues. Per the germline V gene, CDR1 is LNHNV and CDR2 is YYDKDF (reference sequence). Trimming cost V 4 bases and J 1 base, with 13 bases left between them.

This chain connects TRBV2 to TRBJ2-2; D gene ambiguous. This CDR3 region has 15 residues. Trimming left V 7 bases short and J 3 bases short, with 15 bases between. Germline V gene data show CDR1 as SNHLY and CDR2 as FYNNEI. CDR3 DNA: TGTGCCAGCAATCTCGTTCTCGTGGACACCGGGGAGCTGTTTTTT. It translates to CASNLVLVDTGELFF. The whole variable domain, remainder taken from reference TRBV2 and TRBJ2-2, is EPEVTQTPSHQVTQMGQEVILRCVPISNHLYFYWYRQILGQKVEFLVSFYNNEISEKSEIFDDQFSVERPDGSNFTLKIRSTKLEDSAMYFCASNLVLVDTGELFFGEGSRLTVL.

V is TRBV10-3 and J is TRBJ1-1; D gene uncertain. V gave up 0 bases and J gave up 6 bases, with 8 bases separating them. Looked up from germline, CDR1 is ENHRY and CDR2 is SYGVKD. There are 13 residues in the CDR3. The CDR3 sequence is CAISESARAEAFF. Written as DNA, the CDR3 is TGTGCCATCAGTGAGTCAGCCCGGGCTGAAGCTTTCTTT.

As for this clone: The junction differs from germline at one of its ends, possibly a read error. The chain links TRBV28 to TRBJ2-3; TRBD1 matches at 9 bases. The V gene's germline CDR1 is MDHEN and CDR2 SYDVKM. The CDR3 consists of 11 residues. The CDR3 coding sequence is TGTGCCAGCAGTTCCGGGACAGGGCTGCATTTT. Protein: CASSSGTGLHF.

The chain joins TRBV5-1 to TRBJ2-7, with a weak D call TRBD1 (6 bases). Per the germline V gene, CDR1 is SGHRS and CDR2 is YFSETQ. This CDR3 region has 12 residues. The ends were cut back, 4 bases at V and 6 bases at J, with 11 bases in the middle. CDR3 DNA: TGCGCCAGCAGCATACCAGGGGCCGAGCAGTACTTC. Translation gives CASSIPGAEQYF.

CDR3 nucleotides: TGCGCCAGCAGCCAAGGTCGAGGGGAATCCGAAGCTTTCTTT. Translating gives CASSQGRGESEAFF. The chain is built from TRBV4-3 and TRBJ1-1; the D gene is possibly TRBD1 (5 bases). Germline lookup yields CDR1 LGHNA and CDR2 YSLEER. The V gene lost 1 base and the J gene lost 8 bases, with 14 bases spanning the gap. CDR3 length equals 14 residues.

CDR3 coding DNA: TGCGCCAGCAGCTTGACATGGTCTAGCGGGGGCTCCTACAATGAGCAGTTCTTC. This translates into CASSLTWSSGGSYNEQFF. The rearrangement uses TRBV5-1 and TRBJ2-1; 10 bases line up with TRBD2. The J segment lost 0 bases and the V segment lost 1 base, leaving 7 bases of the junction unmatched. The germline gives CDR1 SGHRS, CDR2 YFSETQ. The CDR3 is 18 residues long.

The CDR3 spells CAISPGLATAGELFF. The DNA for the CDR3 is TGTGCCATCAGCCCGGGACTAGCGACCGCCGGGGAGCTGTTTTTT. The chain carries TRBV10-3 and TRBJ2-2; 10 nucleotides match TRBD2. The V gene's germline CDR1 is ENHRY and CDR2 SYGVKD. V trimming: 6 bases; J trimming: 6 bases; junction bases outside the gene matches: 7. There are 15 residues in the CDR3.

CDR3 sequence: CASSPRASGTEAFF. For the CDR3, the DNA is TGTGCCAGCAGCCCTAGGGCCTCGGGCACTGAAGCTTTCTTT. The J gene is TRBJ1-1, the V gene TRBV7-2, with D uncertain. The CDR3 runs to 14 residues. Trimming took 5 bases from V and 4 from J, leaving 14 bases between them. Per germline, CDR1 SGHTA and CDR2 FQGNSA. The variable domain in full, completed from reference TRBV7-2 and TRBJ1-1, reads GAGVSQSPSNKVTEKGKDVELRCDPISGHTALYWYRQSLGQGLEFLIYFQGNSAPDKSGLPSDRFSAERTGGSVSTLTIQRTQQEDSAVYLCASSPRASGTEAFFGQGTRLTVV.

V and J are TRBV2 and TRBJ2-3; D ambiguous. The CDR3 runs to 15 residues. V lost 5 bases to trimming and J lost 1 base, with 13 bases between them. CDR1 SNHLY and CDR2 FYNNEI come from the germline V gene. CDR3 in amino acids: CASSSSWGGTDTQYF. The CDR3 nucleotides are TGTGCCAGCAGTTCCTCGTGGGGTGGCACAGATACGCAGTATTTT.

V gene TRBV6-5 combines with J gene TRBJ2-3, with 7 bases that match TRBD1. The CDR3 runs 14 residues. Germline trimming cut 5 bases from V and 3 bases from J; bases unmatched to any gene: 5. Germline-derived CDR1 and CDR2 are MNHEY and SVGAGI. CDR3 in DNA: TGTGCCAGCAGTCCCATCAGGGGGACAGATACGCAGTATTTT. Protein product: CASSPIRGTDTQYF.

The gene calls are TRBV11-3 and TRBJ1-1, with 7 positions matching TRBD1. The CDR3 loop spans 14 amino acids. The V and J ends lost 2 bases and 6 bases, in that order; junction bases with no gene match: 6. Germline assignment: CDR1 SGHNT and CDR2 YENEEA. This CDR3 reads CASSLPQGGPEAFF. For the CDR3, the DNA is TGTGCCAGCAGCTTACCCCAGGGGGGTCCTGAAGCTTTCTTT.

The CDR3 is CARGLGTGNTDTQYF. The CDR3 bases are TGTGCCAGGGGGTTAGGGACAGGGAACACAGATACGCAGTATTTT. The V gene is TRBV7-9, the J gene TRBJ2-3, with 9 positions matching TRBD1. The CDR3 has 15 amino acids. Germline lookup yields CDR1 SEHNR and CDR2 FQNEAQ (reference sequence). V lost 9 bases, J lost 2 bases, and 9 bases stayed unmatched.

The gene calls are TRBV7-8 and TRBJ2-2; 9 nucleotides line up with TRBD2. Germline values: CDR1 SGHVS, CDR2 FQNEAQ. The length of the CDR3 is 16 residues. Trimming cost V 6 bases and J 0 bases; bases outside gene matches: 5. CDR3 bases: TGTGCCAGCAGGCCGACTAGCGGAGCGAACACCGGGGAGCTGTTTTTT. Protein product: CASRPTSGANTGELFF.

CDR3 in amino acids: CASSVESVREQETQYF. The CDR3 DNA reads TGTGCCAGCAGTGTGGAGTCTGTGAGAGAACAAGAGACCCAGTACTTC. This rearrangement joins TRBV2 to TRBJ2-5; D remains unclear. CDR1 SNHLY and CDR2 FYNNEI come from the germline V gene. The ends were cut back, 4 bases at V and 2 bases at J, with 17 bases in the middle. The CDR3 is 16 amino acids.

CDR3 residues: CASSPGTTFSDTQYF. The DNA of the CDR3 is TGTGCCAGCAGCCCCGGGACTACCTTCTCAGATACGCAGTATTTT. V and J are TRBV5-8 and TRBJ2-3, with 7 bases aligning to TRBD2. The trim removed 4 bases at V and 4 bases at J, leaving 9 bases unmatched. The CDR3 totals 15 residues. The V gene's germline CDR1 is SGHTS and CDR2 YDEGEE.

The chain carries TRBV28 and TRBJ1-2; TRBD1 matches at 10 bases. Germline V gene lookup returns CDR1 MDHEN and CDR2 SYDVKM. V lost 1 base to trimming and J lost 5 bases; unmatched junction nucleotides: 4. The length of the CDR3 is 15 residues. The CDR3 DNA is TGTGCCAGCAGTTTATCGGGGGGACAGGGGTATGGCTACACCTTC. Translated, it gives CASSLSGGQGYGYTF.